This TCR beta chain was captured by sequencing in a study of regulatory T cells in long-lasting Graves disease. Concerning this clonotype itself: The antigen remains undetermined.

Notes on the study in general: Blood alone, not thyroid tissue, was studied.

The authors built TCR beta libraries using iRepertoire HTBI primers and Arm-PCR of CDR3 regions. TCRdb called the multiplex PCR reads again in MiXCR, with one record for every CDR3 protein. The sample carries around 500,000 distinct CDR3 sequences, approximately 16% recorded once. Regarding time point: newly diagnosed GD, antithyroid drugs for less than 3 months. Scientists built the TCR library using RNA that was extracted from PBMCs. V lost 5 bases to trimming and J lost 3 bases, with 4 bases between them. The CDR3 runs 12 residues. This sample also appeared in a second study, on T cells in Graves' hyperthyroidism and ophthalmopathy. From that paper: The primer set for the first-round RT-PCR of the TCR CDR3 was HTBI. Among thyroid clonotypes expanded above 0.001, most also appeared in blood.

This chain links TRBV12-3 or TRBV12-4 with TRBJ2-2; no firm D call. This receptor was taken from a woman aged 35 to 60 with Graves disease. This material consisted of peripheral blood mononuclear cells (PBMCs), taken at new diagnosis, from a patient treated with antithyroid drugs. This CDR3 is CASSRYTGELFF. DNA of the CDR3: TGTGCCAGCAGTCGGTACACCGGGGAGCTGTTTTTT.